The present entry profiles one T cell receptor (beta chain) with its context. Via MiXCR, TCRdb re-called the RT-PCR reads, giving one row per CDR3 protein. The profile shows hundreds of thousands of distinct CDR3 sequences, 12% to 15% of them singletons. The sequencing input was memory CD4+ T cells from blood. This clonotype originated in a female donor in good health, serving as a healthy control.

The CDR3 nucleotides read TGTGCCAGCAGCCCGCGAGCATTCACCTACGAGCAGTACTTC. Translation gives CASSPRAFTYEQYF. This chain connects TRBV12-3 or TRBV12-4 to TRBJ2-7; D is undetermined. Trimming left V 6 bases short and J 2 bases short, with 14 bases between. The CDR3 covers 14 residues.